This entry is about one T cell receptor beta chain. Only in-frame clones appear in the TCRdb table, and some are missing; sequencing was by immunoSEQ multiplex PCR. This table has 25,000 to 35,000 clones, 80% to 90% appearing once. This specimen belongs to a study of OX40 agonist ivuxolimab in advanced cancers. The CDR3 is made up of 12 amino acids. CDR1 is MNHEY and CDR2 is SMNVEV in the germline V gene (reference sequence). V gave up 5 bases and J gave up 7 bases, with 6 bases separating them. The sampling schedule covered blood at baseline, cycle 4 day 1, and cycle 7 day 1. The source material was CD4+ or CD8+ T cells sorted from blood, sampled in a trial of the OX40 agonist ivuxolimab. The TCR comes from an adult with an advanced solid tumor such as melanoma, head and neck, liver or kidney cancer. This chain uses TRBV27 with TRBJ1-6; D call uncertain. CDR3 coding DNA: TGTGCCAGCAGTCCGTACAATTCACCCCTCCACTTT. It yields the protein CASSPYNSPLHF.